The T cell receptor (beta chain) under discussion was sequenced for a study of T cell clones after liver transplantation. There are a few counts of this clone. Thawed unstimulated PBMCs were FACS-sorted by CD3, CD4 and CD8 into two populations. Assay used: immunoSEQ multiplex PCR; TCRdb lists only in-frame clones, some missing. The profile shows under 55,000 clones, 86% of them singletons. The clonotype originates from a human patient who received a liver transplant. The graft donor may be the source of some T cells. Sequencing was performed on CD4+ T cells from blood, taken 24 months after liver transplant.

In DNA form, the CDR3 reads TGTGCCAGCAGCCAGTCCGGGACAGCAAACACCGGGGAGCTGTTTTTT. The encoded protein is CASSQSGTANTGELFF. The chain has TRBV27 and TRBJ2-2, with 7 bases that match TRBD1. The V gene's germline CDR1 is MNHEY and CDR2 SMNVEV (reference sequence). The J segment lost 2 bases and the V segment lost 6 bases, leaving 9 bases of the junction unmatched. There are 16 residues in the CDR3.